The TCR beta chain under discussion was sequenced for a study of blood T cell repertoires in COVID-19. As for the study in general: Spain, Italy and the United States supplied samples that represented acute and convalescent COVID-19. PBMCs, B-cell-depleted T cells, or T cells provided the cDNA or gDNA that made up the material.

This CDR3 region has 15 residues. Deletions cut 5 bases from V and 2 bases from J, with 14 bases between. Germline V gene data show CDR1 as SEHNR and CDR2 as FQNEAQ (reference sequence). Original analysis: Amplification of reference gene primers provided the estimated nucleated cell counts. Repertoires were generated with immunoSEQ multiplex PCR, while TCRdb's copy carries only in-frame clones and drops some. The DNA gave D and trimming, while V, J and clone size come from that table. The sample includes 40,000 to 55,000 clones, 70% to 90% of them seen just once. This receptor was identified in a human donor in a cohort sampled during active COVID-19. The sample was peripheral blood. V is TRBV7-9 and J is TRBJ2-3, with TRBD1 as a possible D gene (5 bases). CDR3 residues: CASSRPQTATDTQYF. The DNA for the CDR3 is TGTGCCAGCAGCCGGCCCCAGACAGCCACAGATACGCAGTATTTT.